These T cell receptor beta chains were read from a single sample in a study of T-cell memory formation after mild COVID-19. A single record per CDR3 protein comes from TCRdb applying MiXCR to the 5' RACE reads. The sample holds a few hundred thousand distinct CDR3 sequences, 20% to 25% seen once. The sample was PBMCs or a T cell subset sorted from them (not recorded which). These receptors originate from a man between 18 and 29 years old who had mild COVID-19 (a few samples of this study predate the infection). Cell type and time point are not known. Both conserved end residues are part of each CDR3. D genes are given only for firm matches. A row's size may be missing; if present it is once, few, many or a size class.

J,D,V,size,DNA,CDR3
TRBJ2-3,TRBD1,TRBV12-3/TRBV12-4,.,TGTGCCAGCAGTTCGACAGGGTTCACAGATACGCAGTATTTT,CASSSTGFTDTQYF
TRBJ2-5,.,TRBV24-1,few,TGTGCCACCAGTGACTACCAAGAGACCCAGTACTTC,CATSDYQETQYF
TRBJ1-1,.,TRBV5-6,few,TGTGCCAGCAGCTCAGAAGACATACTGAACACTGAAGCTTTCTTT,CASSSEDILNTEAFF
TRBJ2-7,.,TRBV20-1,few,TGCAGTGCTAGTGCTTCAGGAGGGGGCTCCTACGAGCAGTACTTC,CSASASGGGSYEQYF
TRBJ2-7,TRBD2,TRBV20-1,few,TGCAGTGCTAGTCACATACTAGCGGGGGGACCCTACGAGCAGTATTTC,CSASHILAGGPYEQYF
TRBJ1-1,.,TRBV2,.,TGTGCCAGCAGCGCCCTTTATGGGGGTACTGAAGCTTTCTTT,CASSALYGGTEAFF
TRBJ1-2,.,TRBV2,few,TGTGCCAGCATGAGGGATGGGGAGTACGGCTACACCTTC,CASMRDGEYGYTF
TRBJ2-7,.,TRBV9,few,TGTGCCAGCAGCGTAGGGTTTCGGGCCTACGAGCAGTACTTC,CASSVGFRAYEQYF
TRBJ1-5,.,TRBV5-1,many,TGCGCCAGCAGCTTGGATGGGGGGGGACAGCCCCAGCATTTT,CASSLDGGGQPQHF
TRBJ1-1,.,TRBV3-1,.,TGTGCCAGCAGCCATGACCCCGGGGTGGTAAGGGGCGAAGCTTTCTTT,CASSHDPGVVRGEAFF
TRBJ2-4,TRBD2,TRBV12-3/TRBV12-4,.,TGTGCCAGCAGTGTAGCGGGGGTAGCCAAAAACATTCAGTACTTC,CASSVAGVAKNIQYF
TRBJ2-5,TRBD2,TRBV7-9,.,TGTGCCAGCAGTTTACTAGCGGGGGACCAACAAGAGACCCAGTACTTC,CASSLLAGDQQETQYF
TRBJ1-1,.,TRBV4-2,few,TGTGCCAGCAGCCCCCTTTTCCGTGGCGGGATGGACACTGAAGCTTTCTTT,CASSPLFRGGMDTEAFF
TRBJ2-1,TRBD1,TRBV7-9,few,TGTGCCAGCAGCTCCCCCGAGGACAGGGCCTACAATGAGCAGTTCTTC,CASSSPEDRAYNEQFF
TRBJ2-3,TRBD1,TRBV10-3,few,TGTGCCATCAGGAAGGACAGGGCCACAGATACGCAGTATTTT,CAIRKDRATDTQYF
TRBJ1-1,.,TRBV20-1,.,TGCAGTGCTCCCTTCCCCGGCGTGAACACTGAAGCTTTCTTT,CSAPFPGVNTEAFF
TRBJ1-1,TRBD1,TRBV7-2,few,TGTGCCAGCAGTCAACAGGGGGCTTCTACTGAAGCTTTCTTT,CASSQQGASTEAFF
TRBJ2-5,.,TRBV10-3,.,TGTGCCATCAGTGAGTCGGGGGGCGCTCGGACCCAGTACTTC,CAISESGGARTQYF
TRBJ2-5,.,TRBV7-2,many,TGTGCCAGCAGCTTAGTGGGGACCCAGTACTTC,CASSLVGTQYF
TRBJ2-3,.,TRBV3-1,few,TGTGCCAGCAGCCAACAAGGGTATACGCAGTATTTT,CASSQQGYTQYF
TRBJ1-3,.,TRBV5-1,.,TGCGCCAGCAGCTTGGAGGGGACCGGAAACACCATATATTTT,CASSLEGTGNTIYF
TRBJ2-2,.,TRBV29-1,few,TGCAGTAGCGCCCCTAACACCGGGGAGCTGTTTTTT,CSSAPNTGELFF
TRBJ2-3,TRBD2,TRBV25-1,many,TGTGCCAGCAGTGAATCACGGCGGGGGGTAACAGATACGCAGTATTTT,CASSESRRGVTDTQYF
TRBJ2-5,.,TRBV12-3/TRBV12-4,.,TGTGCCAGCAGTCCGTCAGGATCAGGGTTCATCCAGTACTTC,CASSPSGSGFIQYF
TRBJ2-1,.,TRBV18,.,TGTGCCAGCTCACCACCCGGGACTCAGACTTACAATGAGCAGTTCTTC,CASSPPGTQTYNEQFF
TRBJ2-2,TRBD1,TRBV6-5,.,TGTGCCAGCAGTTACAGGGGGACAGCGGCGGCCGGGGAGCTGTTTTTT,CASSYRGTAAAGELFF
TRBJ2-3,TRBD2,TRBV6-5,.,TGTGCCAGCAGTCCCGGGACTAGCAGAGATACGCAGTATTTT,CASSPGTSRDTQYF
TRBJ1-1,TRBD1,TRBV20-1,.,TGCAGTGCTAGAGAGGAGCAGGGGGTTCACGAAGCTTTCTTT,CSAREEQGVHEAFF
TRBJ2-3,.,TRBV6-5,.,TGTGCCAGCAGTTACTCCTCGGCCCACGGGACAGATACGCAGTATTTT,CASSYSSAHGTDTQYF
TRBJ2-3,.,TRBV7-9,once,TGTGCCAGCAGCTTACTAGACCGCACAGATACGCAGTATTTT,CASSLLDRTDTQYF
TRBJ1-5,.,TRBV5-5,.,TGTGCCAGCAGCAATGACCCCGGGGGTCATCAGCCCCAGCATTTT,CASSNDPGGHQPQHF
TRBJ2-2,.,TRBV20-1,.,TGCAGTGCTCTAGGGACCGGGGAGCTGTTTTTT,CSALGTGELFF
TRBJ1-1,.,TRBV27,.,TGTGCCAGCAGTTTACCCCGGGGAAAAATTTTAGGCACCGGCGCTGAAGCTTTCTTT,CASSLPRGKILGTGAEAFF
TRBJ2-2,.,TRBV7-9,few,TGTGCCAGCAGCTCGACAGTTCCCACCGGGGAGCTGTTTTTT,CASSSTVPTGELFF
TRBJ2-6,.,TRBV19,few,TGTGCCAGTAGACCAATCTCTGGGGCCAACGTCCTGACTTTC,CASRPISGANVLTF
TRBJ2-7,.,TRBV10-2,many,TGCGCCAGCAGTGAGTCGTGGGGCCCCTACGAGCAGTACTTC,CASSESWGPYEQYF
TRBJ1-5,.,TRBV12-3/TRBV12-4,few,TGTGCCAGCAGTCAACAGGATTTAGGGAATCAGCCCCAGCATTTT,CASSQQDLGNQPQHF
TRBJ1-1,TRBD1,TRBV20-1,few,TGCAGTGCTAGAGACCGACAGGGATCCATGAACACTGAAGCTTTCTTT,CSARDRQGSMNTEAFF
TRBJ2-1,.,TRBV7-2,few,TGTGCCAGCAGCCGCCAGGGGATAGATGTTTCTGAGCAGTTCTTC,CASSRQGIDVSEQFF
TRBJ1-1,TRBD1,TRBV12-3/TRBV12-4,few,TGTGCCAGCAGCATGGACAGGTGGACTGAAGCTTTCTTT,CASSMDRWTEAFF
TRBJ1-5,.,TRBV5-1,few,TGCGCCAGCAGCTTGGCAGGGACCAGCAATCAGCCCCAGCATTTT,CASSLAGTSNQPQHF
TRBJ1-4,.,TRBV29-1,.,TGCAGCGTTGTCGTTAATGAAAAACTGTTTTTT,CSVVVNEKLFF
TRBJ2-1,TRBD2,TRBV11-2,few,TGTGCCAGCAGCTTTAATCGGGATAGCGGGGGCTCCTACAATGAGCAGTTCTTC,CASSFNRDSGGSYNEQFF
TRBJ2-5,.,TRBV5-1,.,TGCGCCAGCAGCTTCTCTCGTCCCCAAGAGACCCAGTACTTC,CASSFSRPQETQYF
TRBJ1-1,TRBD1,TRBV10-3,.,TGTGCCACGGGACAGCTGAACACTGAAGCTTTCTTT,CATGQLNTEAFF
TRBJ1-1,.,TRBV18,.,TGTGCCAGCTCACCAATCCCAGAAGCTTTCTTT,CASSPIPEAFF
TRBJ2-7,.,TRBV27,.,TGTGCCAGCAGTTTTGGCGGGGCCTCCTACGAGCAGTACTTC,CASSFGGASYEQYF
TRBJ2-2,.,TRBV20-1,few,TGCAGTGCTAGAGTTCAGAACACCGGGGAGCTGTTTTTT,CSARVQNTGELFF
TRBJ2-1,TRBD1,TRBV5-1,.,TGCGCCAGCAGAAGGGGGCAGAGGAATGAGCAGTTCTTC,CASRRGQRNEQFF
TRBJ2-3,.,TRBV11-2,.,TGTGCCAGCAGCTTGACCGGGACTTTAGAGTATTTT,CASSLTGTLEYF
TRBJ1-6,.,TRBV4-2,few,TGTGCCAGCAGCCAGGAGCTTGGGCAGGTGAATTCACCCCTCCACTTT,CASSQELGQVNSPLHF